Each of the 7 T cell receptor beta chains below was sequenced from the same sample in a study of blood T cell repertoires in COVID-19. The data were produced by immunoSEQ multiplex PCR, yet TCRdb's version contains in-frame clones alone and is incomplete. The data show just over 200,000 clones, about three quarters seen once. The sequenced material came from peripheral blood. These receptors were collected from a woman in her sixties or seventies with acute or convalescent COVID-19.

The chain couples TRBV28 to TRBJ1-5; TRBD1 is a possible D gene (5 bases). Germline CDR1 reads MDHEN; CDR2 reads SYDVKM. Trimming took 5 bases from V and 1 from J, leaving 12 bases between them. The CDR3 runs to 15 residues. CDR3 loop: CASSPPGLSNQPQHF. The CDR3 nucleotides read TGTGCCAGCAGTCCCCCAGGGTTGAGCAATCAGCCCCAGCATTTT.

The chain joins TRBV3-1 (or the pseudogene TRBV3-2) to TRBJ1-2; D call uncertain. The CDR3 extends over 17 amino acids. The germline V and J ends were trimmed by 1 base and 4 bases, with 19 bases remaining between them. Germline CDR1 reads LGHDT; CDR2 reads YNNKEL (reference sequence). CDR3 residues: CASSQARLQISGYGYTF. The CDR3 region has the DNA TGTGCCAGCAGCCAAGCTCGATTACAGATTTCTGGCTATGGCTACACCTTC.

The chain carries TRBV3-1 (or the pseudogene TRBV3-2) and TRBJ1-1; D remains unclear. V dropped 6 bases and J dropped 5 bases, with 13 bases sitting between them. The CDR3 has 13 residues. Germline lookup yields CDR1 LGHDT and CDR2 YNNKEL (reference sequence). CDR3 sequence (DNA): TGTGCCAGCAGTCGCCCGGGGAGGACTGAAGCTTTCTTT. Its protein is CASSRPGRTEAFF.

The V and J genes are TRBV19 and TRBJ1-3; D is unresolved. The V gene lost 6 bases and the J gene lost 0 bases, with 15 bases spanning the gap. The V gene's germline CDR1 is LNHDA and CDR2 SQIVND (reference sequence). CDR3 length: 16 amino acids. The CDR3 DNA reads TGTGCCAGTAGCAGGTCCGGGGTTTACTCTGGAAACACCATATATTTT. Its protein product is CASSRSGVYSGNTIYF. Full variable domain (missing parts from reference TRBV19 and TRBJ1-3): DGGITQSPKYLFRKEGQNVTLSCEQNLNHDAMYWYRQDPGQGLRLIYYSQIVNDFQKGDIAEGYSVSREKKESFPLTVTSAQKNPTAFYLCASSRSGVYSGNTIYFGEGSWLTVV.

The chain couples TRBV18 to TRBJ1-2, with 9 nucleotides matching TRBD1. The CDR3 length is 15 residues. V lost 4 bases and J lost 5; bases outside the gene matches: 8. Germline lookup yields CDR1 KGHSH and CDR2 LQKENI. CDR3: CASSLGQGIQYGYTF. CDR3 DNA: TGTGCCAGCTCACTCGGACAGGGGATACAATATGGCTACACCTTC. Full variable domain (outside the CDR3, taken from reference TRBV18 and TRBJ1-2): NAGVMQNPRHLVRRRGQEARLRCSPMKGHSHVYWYRQLPEEGLKFMVYLQKENIIDESGMPKERFSAEFPKEGPSILRIQQVVRGDSAAYFCASSLGQGIQYGYTFGSGTRLTVV.

CDR3: CASSNSGTKNEKLFF. The CDR3 DNA reads as TGTGCCAGCAGCAACTCCGGGACAAAAAATGAAAAACTGTTTTTT. The rearrangement links TRBV6-5 to TRBJ1-4, with TRBD1 as a possible D gene (6 bases). In germline, CDR1 is MNHEY, CDR2 SVGAGI. CDR3 length equals 15 residues. Deletions cut 6 bases from V and 5 bases from J, with 16 bases between.

This chain links TRBV2 with TRBJ2-5, with 9 bases fitting TRBD2. There are 14 residues in the CDR3. Per the germline V gene, CDR1 is SNHLY and CDR2 is FYNNEI. V trimming: 7 bases; J trimming: 2 bases; junction bases outside the gene matches: 5. CDR3 loop: CASTEAGGQETQYF. The DNA for the CDR3 is TGTGCCAGCACGGAGGCGGGAGGGCAAGAGACCCAGTACTTC.